The 19 T cell receptor beta chains below come from one sample, sequenced in a study of cytomegalovirus exposure and HLA in healthy donors. This table comes from immunoSEQ multiplex PCR, and its TCRdb copy is limited to in-frame clones, with some not included. The data show more than 95,000 clones, approximately 88% seen once. Sequenced sample: PBMCs. These receptors were collected from a man aged 18-30 years in good health and CMV-seronegative.

This clone was observed a handful of times. CDR3 residues: CSAIGGQPQHF. The CDR3 bases are TGCAGTGCTATAGGCGGTCAGCCCCAGCATTTT. The chain couples TRBV20-1 to TRBJ1-5; no clear D gene. V shed 4 bases and J shed 6 bases, with 7 bases lying between them. The V gene's germline CDR1 is DFQATT and CDR2 SNEGSKA (reference sequence). The CDR3 length is 11 residues.

This clone has just one count. This sequence joins TRBV29-1 and TRBJ2-2; 10 bases agree with TRBD2. V trimming: 3 bases; J trimming: 7 bases; junction bases outside the gene matches: 2. CDR3 length: 13 residues. CDR1 SQVTM and CDR2 ANQGSEA come from the germline V gene. The DNA for the CDR3 is TGCAGCGTTGACCTAGCGGGAGACGGGGAGCTGTTTTTT. This encodes CSVDLAGDGELFF.

This clone was seen just once. The chain joins TRBV5-4 to TRBJ2-7; TRBD2 matches 14 bases. Trimming took 3 bases from V and 2 from J; bases not matched to a gene: 4. The CDR3 runs to 16 residues. The germline CDR1 and CDR2 sequences are SGHNT and YYREEE (reference sequence). This CDR3 reads CASSSGLAGVPYEQYF. CDR3 nucleotides: TGTGCCAGCAGCTCGGGACTAGCGGGAGTACCCTACGAGCAGTACTTC.

The chain uses TRBV5-4 and TRBJ1-2; TRBD1 might be the D (5 bases). The V and J ends lost 5 bases and 3 bases respectively, with 26 bases between them. Germline V CDR1 and CDR2: SGHNT, YYREEE (reference sequence). The CDR3 sequence is 18 residues long. CDR3 bases: TGTGCCAGCAGTACGGGAATGATAGCGGGAGGGGACTACTATGGCTACACCTTC. Translated, it gives CASSTGMIAGGDYYGYTF.

This clone showed up just once. The gene calls are TRBV28 and TRBJ2-5; no reliable D call. This CDR3 has 13 amino acids. Germline V lookup: CDR1 MDHEN, CDR2 SYDVKM. Trimming stripped 6 bases from V and 5 bases from J, with 13 bases between. The CDR3 nucleotides read TGTGCCAGCAGACCGATGTCGCGGGAGACCCAGTACTTC. It translates to CASRPMSRETQYF.

The V gene is TRBV5-6, the J gene TRBJ1-6, with 9 nucleotides matching TRBD1. The CDR3 loop spans 14 amino acids. Germline CDR1 is SGHDT and CDR2 is YYEEEE. V was clipped by 5 bases and J by 7 bases; unmatched bases: 4. The chain's CDR3 is CASSRGQGNSPLHF. DNA for the CDR3: TGTGCCAGCAGTCGAGGACAGGGGAATTCACCCCTCCACTTT. Drawing the rest from reference TRBV5-6 and TRBJ1-6, the complete variable domain is DAGVTQSPTHLIKTRGQQVTLRCSPKSGHDTVSWYQQALGQGPQFIFQYYEEEERQRGNFPDRFSGHQFPNYSSELNVNALLLGDSALYLCASSRGQGNSPLHFGNGTRLTVT.

This sequence joins TRBV30 and TRBJ1-6; 10 nucleotides agree with TRBD1. The CDR3 consists of 14 residues. Germline assignment: CDR1 GTSNPN and CDR2 SVGIG (reference sequence). V was clipped by 2 bases and J by 11 bases; unmatched bases: 6. DNA of the CDR3: TGTGCCTGGAGTAGGGACAGGGGAAGAGCACCCCTCCACTTT. Amino acid sequence: CAWSRDRGRAPLHF.

The chain has TRBV7-8 and TRBJ1-2; 8 bases agree with TRBD1. The length of the CDR3 is 13 residues. With 3 bases clipped from V and 4 bases from J, the junction kept 1 base outside the gene matches. Germline V gene sequence: CDR1 SGHVS, CDR2 FQNEAQ. The CDR3 DNA follows: TGTGCCAGCAGCTTCGGACAGGGCTATGGCTACACCTTC. Protein sequence: CASSFGQGYGYTF.

This chain joins TRBV9 and TRBJ2-5; 9 nucleotides agree with TRBD1. With 4 bases clipped from V and 1 base from J, the junction kept 5 bases outside the gene matches. The germline gives CDR1 SGDLS, CDR2 YYNGEE. The CDR3 consists of 15 residues. For the CDR3, the DNA is TGTGCCAGCAGCAAACAGGGGGCCGCCCAAGAGACCCAGTACTTC. It translates to CASSKQGAAQETQYF. The full variable domain, completed using reference TRBV9 and TRBJ2-5, is DSGVTQTPKHLITATGQRVTLRCSPRSGDLSVYWYQQSLDQGLQFLIQYYNGEERAKGNILERFSAQQFPDLHSELNLSSLELGDSALYFCASSKQGAAQETQYFGPGTRLLVL.

The J gene is TRBJ1-1, the V gene TRBV2, with D unclear. This CDR3 region has 14 residues. V was cut by 7 bases and J by 5 bases, with 17 bases left in between. Germline V CDR1 and CDR2: SNHLY, FYNNEI. This chain's CDR3 is CASKSTIVGTEAFF. In nucleotides, the CDR3 is TGTGCCAGCAAGAGCACGATAGTCGGGACTGAAGCTTTCTTT. Based on the CDR3 plus reference TRBV2 and TRBJ1-1, the full variable domain is EPEVTQTPSHQVTQMGQEVILRCVPISNHLYFYWYRQILGQKVEFLVSFYNNEISEKSEIFDDQFSVERPDGSNFTLKIRSTKLEDSAMYFCASKSTIVGTEAFFGQGTRLTVV.

The rearrangement links TRBV4-1 to TRBJ1-1, with D possibly matching TRBD1 (5 bases). Between the trimmed V and J ends, which lost 1 base and 7 bases, there was a span of 25 bases. The CDR3 spans 18 residues. CDR1 is MGHRA and CDR2 is YSYEKL in the germline V gene. The CDR3 DNA sequence: TGCGCCAGCAGCCAAGGCGCTATCCGCAGGGCCCTCAAAATTGAAGCTTTCTTT. It yields the protein CASSQGAIRRALKIEAFF.

The V and J genes are TRBV9 and TRBJ2-7, with D possibly matching TRBD2 (6 bases). In germline, CDR1 is SGDLS, CDR2 YYNGEE. V was shortened by 4 bases and J by 6 bases, with 17 bases between the two germline ends. CDR3 length: 14 residues. CDR3 nucleotide sequence: TGTGCCAGCAGCCCCCTTTCGGGAGCTCGCGAGCAGTACTTC. Its protein product is CASSPLSGAREQYF.

J is TRBJ2-1 and V is TRBV19; possibly TRBD2 for D (6 bases). The CDR3 is 14 residues long. Germline loops: CDR1 LNHDA, CDR2 SQIVND (reference sequence). V shed 6 bases and J shed 5 bases, with 14 bases lying between them. CDR3: CASSRDFLDNEQFF. The CDR3 DNA is TGTGCCAGTAGCCGGGACTTCCTCGACAATGAGCAGTTCTTC. Filled out from reference TRBV19 and TRBJ2-1, the complete variable domain reads DGGITQSPKYLFRKEGQNVTLSCEQNLNHDAMYWYRQDPGQGLRLIYYSQIVNDFQKGDIAEGYSVSREKKESFPLTVTSAQKNPTAFYLCASSRDFLDNEQFFGPGTRLTVL.

CDR3 amino acids: CASSSHTSYEQYF. DNA for the CDR3: TGTGCCAGCAGCTCCCACACCTCCTACGAGCAGTACTTC. The chain combines TRBV11-3 with TRBJ2-7, with D unclear. The V end was cut by 4 bases, the J end by 0 bases, with 7 bases between. The CDR3 totals 13 residues. The V gene's germline CDR1 is SGHNT and CDR2 YENEEA.

This chain uses TRBV28 with TRBJ2-7, with 15 bases matching TRBD2. CDR1 is MDHEN and CDR2 is SYDVKM in the germline V gene. The CDR3 has 16 amino acids. V lost 2 bases, J lost 5 bases, and 4 bases stayed unmatched. The CDR3 nucleotides are TGTGCCAGCAGTTTAGGAGGGACTAGCGGGAGGAACGAGCAGTACTTC. Amino acids: CASSLGGTSGRNEQYF. Using reference TRBV28 and TRBJ2-7 for the parts outside the CDR3, the full variable domain is DVKVTQSSRYLVKRTGEKVFLECVQDMDHENMFWYRQDPGLGLRLIYFSYDVKMKEKGDIPEGYSVSREKKERFSLILESASTNQTSMYLCASSLGGTSGRNEQYFGPGTRLTVT.

V usage is TRBV25-1 and J usage is TRBJ2-1; 8 bases fit TRBD1. The CDR3 consists of 17 residues. In germline, CDR1 is MGHDK, CDR2 SYGVNS. V lost 0 bases, J lost 0 bases, and 4 bases stayed unmatched. The CDR3, as DNA: TGTGCCAGCAGTGAATATCCAGGGGGCACCTCCTACAATGAGCAGTTCTTC. Its translation is CASSEYPGGTSYNEQFF. The variable domain in full, completed from reference TRBV25-1 and TRBJ2-1, reads EADIYQTPRYLVIGTGKKITLECSQTMGHDKMYWYQQDPGMELHLIHYSYGVNSTEKGDLSSESTVSRIRTEHFPLTLESARPSHTSQYLCASSEYPGGTSYNEQFFGPGTRLTVL.

This clone was seen more than once but under ten times. The chain has TRBV6-1 and TRBJ1-1; D possibly corresponds to TRBD1 (6 bases). The CDR3 extends over 14 amino acids. The germline V gene has CDR1 MNHNS and CDR2 SASEGT. The germline V and J ends were trimmed by 8 bases and 4 bases, with 17 bases remaining between them. The DNA of the CDR3 is TGTGCCAGCGTAGGGACACGAAGGGGCACTGAAGCTTTCTTT. It specifies CASVGTRRGTEAFF.

This chain's CDR3 is CASSVAWTGGVVTEAFF. The CDR3 DNA sequence: TGTGCCAGCAGCGTAGCGTGGACAGGGGGCGTTGTGACTGAAGCTTTCTTT. V and J are TRBV9 and TRBJ1-1, with 11 bases lining up with TRBD1. The CDR3 is 17 residues long. J gave up 5 bases and V 0 bases, and 9 bases lay outside the gene matches. Germline lookup yields CDR1 SGDLS and CDR2 YYNGEE.

The rearrangement joins TRBV30 to TRBJ1-1, with D unclear. V was pared by 8 bases and J by 1 base, with 17 bases between. CDR3 length: 14 residues. The germline V gene encodes CDR1 GTSNPN and CDR2 SVGIG (reference sequence). For the CDR3, the DNA is TGTGCCCGTAGGACGAGGGTAACGAACACTGAAGCTTTCTTT. This translates into CARRTRVTNTEAFF.